The T cell receptor (beta chain) under discussion was sequenced for a study of T-cell reconstitution after alpha-beta-depleted transplantation in children (dated by TCRdb to between 2015 and 2016). Concerning the study at large: Using TCR repertoire profiling, the study quantitatively followed how T-cell immune reconstitution unfolded in children after TCRalphabeta/CD19-depleted allogeneic hematopoietic cell transplantation. General findings and caveats noted by the study authors: The apparently early alphabetaT-cell count recovery about two months after transplant was reportedly dependent on only several hundred rapidly expanded clones derived from non-depleted graft cells. In some patients, the high TCRbeta diversity seen at day 60 was put down to recipient T cells and intrathymic progenitors that had survived conditioning. Over subsequent months, a decline in hyperexpanded clone frequencies was noted, and after one year, T-cell counts and TCRbeta diversity were mostly ascribed to newly produced T cells.

Library preparation was by PCR. Sequenced using an Illumina HiSeq 2500. Molecular barcoding was employed in the preparation of TCR libraries, with unique molecular identifiers being used to normalize TCRbeta repertoire quantification. Through fastp at Q25 and MiXCR, TCRdb rebuilt clones from the public reads, retaining in-frame beta chains. Each CDR3 protein appears once, grouped with its most common genes and DNA. This sample lists over 150,000 distinct CDR3 sequences; 5.5% to 7% were detected once. 4.5% of the sample lies in the top ten. V and J lose 6 bases and 5 bases, and a span of 17 bases separates them. The germline V gene specifies MNHNS as CDR1 and SASEGT as CDR2. From its cysteine to its phenylalanine, the CDR3 spans 15 amino acids. Only CDR3 DNA remains: 45 bases, in frame from the first base. Reading the label with the study, this specimen's treatment or condition is: allogeneic hematopoietic cell transplantation with graft depleted of TCRalphabeta T cells and CD19 B cells. Transplant recipients were children who received TCRalphabeta/CD19-depleted allogeneic hematopoietic cell grafts.

Ten or more counts support this clonotype. It has no known antigen specificity. No base quality values were provided; no much bigger clone lies one nucleotide off. The sample consisted of PBMCs, taken before TCRalphabeta/CD19-depleted stem cell transplant. The receptor was isolated from a girl under two years old with combined immunodeficiency, due to receive a stem cell transplant. Here the chain combines TRBV6-1 and TRBJ2-1; TRBD1 might be the D gene, on 6 matching bases. The bases read TGTGCCAGCAGCCTACAGGGCTTACCGAACAATGAGCAGTTCTTC. The translation is CASSLQGLPNNEQFF.